A selection of T cell receptor beta chains follows, all from one sample in a study of blood T cell repertoires in COVID-19. Produced via immunoSEQ multiplex PCR; TCRdb's table is partial and in-frame only. The sample comprises tens of thousands of clones, over 65% of which are singletons, and about 11% rests with the top ten. The sample was peripheral blood. The receptors come from a human donor in a cohort sampled during active COVID-19. Each CDR3 is given with its conserved first and last residue. A D gene is named only where the DNA matches it firmly. The size field is filled for only some rows; it gives once, few, many or a size class.

clone_size,j_call,d_call,v_call,cdr3_nt,cdr3_aa
NA,TRBJ1-1,NA,TRBV3-1/TRBV3-2,TGTGCCAGCAGCCTAGACAGCGCCAAGTTACGGGGAGCTTTCTTT,CASSLDSAKLRGAFF
NA,TRBJ2-6,NA,TRBV5-6,TGTGCCAGCAGCTCACAGGGATCTGGGGCCAACGTCCTGACTTTC,CASSSQGSGANVLTF
NA,TRBJ2-7,TRBD1,TRBV2,TGTGCCAGCAGTGAAGAACCTTTAGGAGGCAGGGGGCGTCATGAGCAGTACTTC,CASSEEPLGGRGRHEQYF
NA,TRBJ1-1,TRBD1,TRBV9,TGTGCCAGCAGCGCTTCGACAGGGGGAATCGGAACTGAAGCTTTCTTT,CASSASTGGIGTEAFF
NA,TRBJ1-1,NA,TRBV3-1/TRBV3-2,TGTGCCAGTGGGAGGGATGAAGCTTTCTTT,CASGRDEAFF
NA,TRBJ1-5,TRBD1,TRBV5-5,TGTGCCAGCAGCTTCACAGGGGAAGAGGGCAATCAGCCCCAGCATTTT,CASSFTGEEGNQPQHF
few,TRBJ1-6,NA,TRBV27,TGTGCCAGCAAGGGGGATTTTAATTCACCCCTCCACTTT,CASKGDFNSPLHF
NA,TRBJ1-2,TRBD1,TRBV28,TGTGCCAGCAGTCCGGGGGGCAGGGGGCTTGATGGCTACACCTTC,CASSPGGRGLDGYTF
NA,TRBJ2-3,TRBD2,TRBV7-2,TGTGCCAGCAGCTTAAAGGCTAGCGGGAGGGGCGCAGATACGCAGTATTTT,CASSLKASGRGADTQYF
once,TRBJ1-1,TRBD1,TRBV3-1/TRBV3-2,TGTGCCAGCACCAAAGATGTGGGGGCAGGGGGGTCGAACACTGAAGCTTTCTTT,CASTKDVGAGGSNTEAFF
once,TRBJ2-1,NA,TRBV7-9,TGTGCCAGCAGCTTAGCCGGCGGGACAGACCAGTTCTTC,CASSLAGGTDQFF
NA,TRBJ2-7,NA,TRBV7-9,TGTGCCAGCAGCTTGGCGGGCTCCTCCTACGAGCAGTACTTC,CASSLAGSSYEQYF
NA,TRBJ1-4,TRBD1,TRBV6-5,TGTGCCGGGGGCTCTAGGGGGCCGGCTAATGAAAAACTGTTTTTT,CAGGSRGPANEKLFF
NA,TRBJ1-2,TRBD1,TRBV7-9,TGTGCCAGCAGCTTAAGCCCGGGACAGATGTATGGCTACACCTTC,CASSLSPGQMYGYTF
NA,TRBJ2-2,TRBD1,TRBV5-5,TGTGCCAGCAGCCTGCAGGGAATAGGGACAGCAACCGGGGAGCTGTTTTTT,CASSLQGIGTATGELFF
once,TRBJ2-2,NA,TRBV15,TGTGCCACCAGCAGAGATAGGCTAGCAGGAGTCGGGGAGCTGTTTTTT,CATSRDRLAGVGELFF
NA,TRBJ2-3,NA,TRBV15,TGTGCCACCAGCAGAGACTTGGCGGCTCGAGCCTCGCAGTATTTT,CATSRDLAARASQYF
NA,TRBJ2-7,NA,TRBV19,TGTGCCAGTAGTATGTCGGGGGGCGAATACGAGCAGTACTTC,CASSMSGGEYEQYF
NA,TRBJ2-7,NA,TRBV6-5,TGTGCCAGCAGCTCTGCGGCTAGCTCCTACGAGCAGTACTTC,CASSSAASSYEQYF
NA,TRBJ2-7,TRBD2,TRBV20-1,TGCAGTGCTAGTAGGCCTAGCGGGAACTCCTACGAGCAGTACTTC,CSASRPSGNSYEQYF
NA,TRBJ2-1,TRBD1,TRBV7-8,TGTGCCAGCAGCCGTAGGACAGGACATTACAATGAGCAGTTCTTC,CASSRRTGHYNEQFF
once,TRBJ2-7,TRBD1,TRBV18,TGTGCCAGCTCACCCCGGGACAGGGGGCACGAGCAGTACTTC,CASSPRDRGHEQYF
NA,TRBJ1-4,NA,TRBV5-5,TGTGCCAGCCAAAGCTTTCTCTCAGGGGCCGAAAAACTGTTTTTT,CASQSFLSGAEKLFF
NA,TRBJ1-1,NA,TRBV5-1,TGCGCCAGCAGCTCTCAGAGGCCAGGGGAAACTGAAGCTTTCTTT,CASSSQRPGETEAFF
NA,TRBJ1-1,TRBD1,TRBV7-9,TGTGCCAGCAGCTTAAGTAGTGGGACAGGGGGCACTGAAGCTTTCTTT,CASSLSSGTGGTEAFF
NA,TRBJ2-7,NA,TRBV30,TGTGCCTGGAACCCCAGGGGCTCCTACGAGCAGTACTTC,CAWNPRGSYEQYF
NA,TRBJ2-1,TRBD2,TRBV5-6,TGTGCCAGCAGCTTGCGACTAGCGGGGGGGCAGTACAATGAGCAGTTCTTC,CASSLRLAGGQYNEQFF
NA,TRBJ2-3,TRBD1,TRBV7-3,TGTGCCAGCAGCTTAATCGGACAGGGTCCAGATACGCAGTATTTT,CASSLIGQGPDTQYF
NA,TRBJ1-1,NA,TRBV5-1,TGCGCCAGCAGCTTGACAGGTGGGAACACTGAAGCTTTCTTT,CASSLTGGNTEAFF
medium-sized,TRBJ2-5,TRBD2,TRBV5-6,TGTGCCAGCAGCCCCCCCAGGAGGGAGGGAGAGACCCAGTACTTC,CASSPPRREGETQYF
NA,TRBJ2-7,TRBD1,TRBV9,TGTGCCAGCAGCGTAGCGGGACAGAGTTACGAGCAGTACTTC,CASSVAGQSYEQYF
NA,TRBJ1-5,NA,TRBV28,TGTGCCAGCAGTTTGGGGGGGTTGGGCAATCAGCCCCAGCATTTT,CASSLGGLGNQPQHF
NA,TRBJ2-3,TRBD2,TRBV5-1,TGCGCCAGCAGCTTAAGGACTAGCGGGAGCCCAGATACGCAGTATTTT,CASSLRTSGSPDTQYF
NA,TRBJ2-7,NA,TRBV5-1,TGCGCCAGCACCCGGAGGGGCGGCACCCCCTCCTACGAGCAGTACTTC,CASTRRGGTPSYEQYF
once,TRBJ1-5,NA,TRBV4-2,TGTGCCAGCAGCCAAGTGGTAGATAGCAATCAGCCCCAGCATTTT,CASSQVVDSNQPQHF
few,TRBJ1-6,NA,TRBV27,TGTGCCAGCAGTTTACAGGGGCCATATTCACCCCTCCACTTT,CASSLQGPYSPLHF
NA,TRBJ2-7,NA,TRBV5-1,TGCGCCAGCAGCTTGACAGGGCCCTACGAGCAGTACTTC,CASSLTGPYEQYF
NA,TRBJ2-7,NA,TRBV6-1,TGTGCCAGCAGTGAAAGAACTACTAGTTTCTACGAGCAGTACTTC,CASSERTTSFYEQYF
NA,TRBJ1-2,NA,TRBV29-1,TGCAGCGGGCAGACAGCTAACTATGGCTACACCTTC,CSGQTANYGYTF
NA,TRBJ2-5,TRBD1,TRBV5-4,TGTGCCAGCAGCCAGGACAGGCCAGCACAAGAGACCCAGTACTTC,CASSQDRPAQETQYF
NA,TRBJ2-2,NA,TRBV24-1,TGTGCCACCAGTGATTGGAGGGACGGGGAGCTGTTTTTT,CATSDWRDGELFF
NA,TRBJ2-2,TRBD2,TRBV18,TGTGCCAGCTCACCGACGGGACTATCGAACACCGGGGAGCTGTTTTTT,CASSPTGLSNTGELFF
once,TRBJ1-2,NA,TRBV2,TGTGCCAGTAACACAGGGACCTCCTATGGCTACACCTTC,CASNTGTSYGYTF
NA,TRBJ2-7,NA,TRBV2,TGTGCCAGCAAGGAGGGTTACGAGCAGTACTTC,CASKEGYEQYF
once,TRBJ1-5,NA,TRBV15,TGTGCCACCAGCAGAGCTTCGTTTTACAGGGTAGCGGGGCTTAATCAGCCCCAGCATTTT,CATSRASFYRVAGLNQPQHF
NA,TRBJ1-1,TRBD1,TRBV19,TGTGCCAGTAGTCCACGGGACAGCACTGAAGCTTTCTTT,CASSPRDSTEAFF